This is a list of T cell receptor beta chains from one sample in a study of blood T cell repertoires in COVID-19. Sequencing was performed with immunoSEQ multiplex PCR; in TCRdb, only in-frame clones are kept and a portion is missing. The sample holds fewer than 30,000 clones, around nine tenths seen once. Sequencing was done on a sample of peripheral blood. All receptors come from a human donor in a cohort sampled during active COVID-19. The CDR3 runs from the conserved cysteine through the conserved F or W. Each record gives: D gene, V gene, J gene, clone size, CDR3 DNA, CDR3 protein. The D gene is left open where the match is weak. Clone size, where shown, is once, few, many, or a class for clones that have expanded.

D: -
V: TRBV7-8
J: TRBJ1-5
size: once
DNA: TGTGCCAGCAGTTCTACTAGACCCAATCAGCCCCAGCATTTT
CDR3: CASSSTRPNQPQHF

D: -
V: TRBV28
J: TRBJ2-2
size: -
DNA: TGTGCCAGTACTAGTCCGCAGGGGTTGATTGGCACCGGGGAGCTGTTTTTT
CDR3: CASTSPQGLIGTGELFF

D: -
V: TRBV19
J: TRBJ1-4
size: -
DNA: TGTGCCAGTAGTATAAGCGGGGGTAATGAAAAACTGTTTTTT
CDR3: CASSISGGNEKLFF

D: -
V: TRBV9
J: TRBJ1-1
size: -
DNA: TGTGCCAGCAGCGGTGGGGGCCCGGACACTGAAGCTTTCTTT
CDR3: CASSGGGPDTEAFF

D: -
V: TRBV5-5
J: TRBJ1-5
size: -
DNA: TGTGCCAGCAGCTTGTTCGGGGGGGCGCGGGATCAGCCCCAGCATTTT
CDR3: CASSLFGGARDQPQHF

D: TRBD1
V: TRBV9
J: TRBJ1-2
size: -
DNA: TGTGCCAGCAGCGCCACGACAGGGACGGCTAGAGGCTACACCTTC
CDR3: CASSATTGTARGYTF

D: TRBD1
V: TRBV3-1/TRBV3-2
J: TRBJ1-6
size: -
DNA: TGTGCCAGCAGCCAAGCCCAGGGGGGCTCACCCCTCCACTTT
CDR3: CASSQAQGGSPLHF

D: -
V: TRBV6-5
J: TRBJ1-5
size: once
DNA: TGTGCCAGCAGAGCCGCGGGACTCGGGGATCAGCCCCAGCATTTT
CDR3: CASRAAGLGDQPQHF

D: TRBD1
V: TRBV30
J: TRBJ1-6
size: -
DNA: TGTGCCTGGAAAGTCAGTCAGGGGGGAATCTCACCCCTCCACTTT
CDR3: CAWKVSQGGISPLHF

D: TRBD1
V: TRBV6-6
J: TRBJ2-7
size: once
DNA: TGTGCCAGCAGCCTCGGACAGGGTACCTACGAGCAGTACTTC
CDR3: CASSLGQGTYEQYF

D: -
V: TRBV11-2
J: TRBJ1-2
size: -
DNA: TGTGCCAGCTCCCCCGGGACACGTTATGGCTACACCTTC
CDR3: CASSPGTRYGYTF

D: -
V: TRBV30
J: TRBJ1-4
size: -
DNA: TGTGCCTGGAGTGTTCCGAGACAAGTTAATGAAAAACTGTTTTTT
CDR3: CAWSVPRQVNEKLFF

D: -
V: TRBV6-4
J: TRBJ2-6
size: once
DNA: TGTGCCAGTTCCCCCGGGATGAGCTCTGGGGCCAACGTCCTGACTTTC
CDR3: CASSPGMSSGANVLTF

D: TRBD1
V: TRBV7-9
J: TRBJ2-2
size: -
DNA: TGTGCCAGCAGCTCAGGGGGCGCGGGCGGGGAGCTGTTTTTT
CDR3: CASSSGGAGGELFF

D: -
V: TRBV6-5
J: TRBJ1-4
size: -
DNA: TGTGCCAGCAGCCATGGGCGGGTACGCAATGAAAAACTGTTTTTT
CDR3: CASSHGRVRNEKLFF

D: -
V: TRBV6-5
J: TRBJ2-7
size: few
DNA: TGTGCCAGCAGTTACTCTTCGGCAGGGGTATTCTACGAGCAGTACTTC
CDR3: CASSYSSAGVFYEQYF

D: TRBD1
V: TRBV27
J: TRBJ2-7
size: -
DNA: TGTGCCAGCAGAGTGCCCGCAGGGGGATCCTACGAGCAGTACTTC
CDR3: CASRVPAGGSYEQYF

D: -
V: TRBV19
J: TRBJ1-4
size: -
DNA: TGTGCCAGTGCAGGCCCGTTCGGTGCAACTAATGAAAAACTGTTTTTT
CDR3: CASAGPFGATNEKLFF

D: TRBD1
V: TRBV6-2/TRBV6-3
J: TRBJ1-5
size: -
DNA: TGTGCCAGCAGTTACCAGGGACAGGGCTACCAGCCCCAGCATTTT
CDR3: CASSYQGQGYQPQHF

D: -
V: TRBV28
J: TRBJ1-2
size: once
DNA: TGTGCCACCTTAGACTTGGGCTACACCTTC
CDR3: CATLDLGYTF

D: TRBD2
V: TRBV27
J: TRBJ2-3
size: -
DNA: TGTGCCAGCAGTCCCCCCCGGACTAGTCGGGGAGGCACAGATACGCAGTATTTT
CDR3: CASSPPRTSRGGTDTQYF

D: -
V: TRBV5-1
J: TRBJ1-3
size: -
DNA: TGCGCCAGCAGCTCAGGGCCCTCTGGAAACACCATATATTTT
CDR3: CASSSGPSGNTIYF

D: TRBD1
V: TRBV18
J: TRBJ2-1
size: -
DNA: TGTGCCAGCTCAGCCCGGGACAGCACCTACAATGAGCAGTTCTTC
CDR3: CASSARDSTYNEQFF

D: TRBD2
V: TRBV11-2
J: TRBJ2-1
size: -
DNA: TGTGCCAGCAGCTTAGAATTAAGACTAGCGGGAAACAATGAGCAGTTCTTC
CDR3: CASSLELRLAGNNEQFF

D: -
V: TRBV30
J: TRBJ1-4
size: -
DNA: TGTGCCTGGAATTTCCGGGAAAATGAAAAACTGTTTTTT
CDR3: CAWNFRENEKLFF

D: -
V: TRBV7-3
J: TRBJ2-7
size: once
DNA: TGTGCCAGCAGCACGCCTTATCTAGCGAAGTGGATCGAGGGGTACGAGCAGTACTTC
CDR3: CASSTPYLAKWIEGYEQYF

D: -
V: TRBV28
J: TRBJ2-7
size: -
DNA: TGTGCCAGCAGAGTCAGGGGCCCTTCTTACGAGCAGTACTTC
CDR3: CASRVRGPSYEQYF

D: -
V: TRBV3-1/TRBV3-2
J: TRBJ2-2
size: -
DNA: TGTGCCAGCAGCCAAGCCCCTATAGTCACCGGGGAGCTGTTTTTT
CDR3: CASSQAPIVTGELFF

D: -
V: TRBV7-9
J: TRBJ2-7
size: few
DNA: TGTGCCAGCAGTCTTTGGGGGAGGACCAACGAGCAGTACTTC
CDR3: CASSLWGRTNEQYF

D: TRBD2
V: TRBV5-4
J: TRBJ2-2
size: -
DNA: TGTGCCAGCAGCTCACTTAGCGGGGGAACCCACACCGGGGAGCTGTTTTTT
CDR3: CASSSLSGGTHTGELFF

D: -
V: TRBV6-6
J: TRBJ1-1
size: -
DNA: TGTGCCAGCAGTCAACTCGGGCGGGACACTGAAGCTTTCTTT
CDR3: CASSQLGRDTEAFF

D: TRBD1
V: TRBV5-6
J: TRBJ1-1
size: once
DNA: TGTGCCAGCAGCCTAGGGACAGACAGGGAGGCTTTCTTT
CDR3: CASSLGTDREAFF

D: TRBD1
V: TRBV5-1
J: TRBJ1-2
size: -
DNA: TGCGCCAGCAGCCTAGGTAGGGCAGGGGGCGGTGGCTACACCTTC
CDR3: CASSLGRAGGGGYTF

D: TRBD1
V: TRBV10-3
J: TRBJ2-1
size: once
DNA: TGTGCCATCGGGTCCCCACAGGGGGCTGTAAATGAGCAGTTCTTC
CDR3: CAIGSPQGAVNEQFF

D: -
V: TRBV29-1
J: TRBJ1-1
size: -
DNA: TGCAGCGTTCGGGGGGCACTCATGAACACTGAAGCTTTCTTT
CDR3: CSVRGALMNTEAFF

D: -
V: TRBV5-6
J: TRBJ1-6
size: -
DNA: TGTGCCAGCAGCTTGTACCGGCGGGTTAGGAATTCACCCCTCCACTTT
CDR3: CASSLYRRVRNSPLHF

D: -
V: TRBV6-6
J: TRBJ2-1
size: -
DNA: TGTGCCAGCAGCACCAGAAGCTCCTACAATGAGCAGTTCTTC
CDR3: CASSTRSSYNEQFF

D: TRBD1
V: TRBV24-1
J: TRBJ2-1
size: -
DNA: TGTGCCACCAGTGATGAAACAGGGGGCCGAGAGCAGTTCTTC
CDR3: CATSDETGGREQFF

D: TRBD1
V: TRBV28
J: TRBJ1-6
size: -
DNA: TGTGCCAGCAGTTCACCGGGACAGGGTTTCTCACCCCTCCACTTT
CDR3: CASSSPGQGFSPLHF

D: -
V: TRBV10-1
J: TRBJ2-7
size: few
DNA: TGCGCCAGCAGTGAGTCTAGCTACGAGCAGTACTTC
CDR3: CASSESSYEQYF

D: -
V: TRBV6-5
J: TRBJ1-2
size: -
DNA: TGTGCCAGCACGCAGGGGAGCTATGGCTACACCTTC
CDR3: CASTQGSYGYTF

D: -
V: TRBV2
J: TRBJ1-1
size: -
DNA: TGTGCCAGCAGCCAACCAGGGCAGATTGAAGCTTTCTTT
CDR3: CASSQPGQIEAFF

D: TRBD1
V: TRBV3-1/TRBV3-2
J: TRBJ1-1
size: -
DNA: TGTGCCAGCAGCCAATACGAGAACAGGGGGGAAGCTTTCTTT
CDR3: CASSQYENRGEAFF

D: TRBD2
V: TRBV29-1
J: TRBJ2-1
size: -
DNA: TGCAGCGGCGAGCGGGGGGGGAACAATGAGCAGTTCTTC
CDR3: CSGERGGNNEQFF

D: TRBD1
V: TRBV30
J: TRBJ1-1
size: -
DNA: TGTGCCTGGAGTGGGGACAGCCACACTGAAGCTTTCTTT
CDR3: CAWSGDSHTEAFF

D: -
V: TRBV5-1
J: TRBJ2-2
size: -
DNA: TGCGCCAGCAGCTTGGAAGGGACTTATATGCCCGGGGAGCTGTTTTTT
CDR3: CASSLEGTYMPGELFF

D: TRBD2
V: TRBV7-2
J: TRBJ2-7
size: -
DNA: TGTGCCAGCAGCCGGGGACTAGCGGGAGTTAACGAGCAGTACTTC
CDR3: CASSRGLAGVNEQYF

D: -
V: TRBV4-1
J: TRBJ1-5
size: -
DNA: TGCGCCAGCAGCCAAGAAGGGGATGTGACGCCCCAGCATTTT
CDR3: CASSQEGDVTPQHF

D: TRBD1
V: TRBV6-1
J: TRBJ2-5
size: -
DNA: TGTGCCAGCAGTGCATTACCGGGACAGGTTCAAGAGACCCAGTACTTC
CDR3: CASSALPGQVQETQYF

D: -
V: TRBV4-1
J: TRBJ1-5
size: -
DNA: TGCGCCAGCAGCCAAGACAGGGATACTCAGCCCCAGCATTTT
CDR3: CASSQDRDTQPQHF

D: TRBD1
V: TRBV5-1
J: TRBJ1-1
size: -
DNA: TGCGCCAGCAGCCACAACAGGGGAAACACTGAAGCTTTCTTT
CDR3: CASSHNRGNTEAFF

D: -
V: TRBV11-3
J: TRBJ2-1
size: -
DNA: TGTGCCAGCACCATCCAAGGGGTTAGGAATGAGCAGTTCTTC
CDR3: CASTIQGVRNEQFF

D: TRBD1
V: TRBV27
J: TRBJ2-7
size: -
DNA: TGTGCCAGCAGTTTGGTAGGCAGGGGACAGGGAACCTTCCTTAGATACTACGAGCAGTACTTC
CDR3: CASSLVGRGQGTFLRYYEQYF

D: -
V: TRBV24-1
J: TRBJ2-1
size: once
DNA: TGTGCCACCAGTGATTTGCCGACTAGCAATGAGCAGTTCTTC
CDR3: CATSDLPTSNEQFF

D: TRBD1
V: TRBV3-1/TRBV3-2
J: TRBJ2-5
size: -
DNA: TGTGCCAGCAGCCGACAGGGAGAGGAGACCCAGTACTTC
CDR3: CASSRQGEETQYF

D: -
V: TRBV5-1
J: TRBJ2-6
size: once
DNA: TGCGCCAGCAGCTTGGAGGCAGGAGGGGCCAACGTCCTGACTTTC
CDR3: CASSLEAGGANVLTF

D: -
V: TRBV5-1
J: TRBJ2-5
size: -
DNA: TGCGCCAGCAGTCTCGGTGGTTCAAGAGAGACCCAGTACTTC
CDR3: CASSLGGSRETQYF

D: TRBD1
V: TRBV27
J: TRBJ1-1
size: -
DNA: TGTGCCAGCAGTCCGAGGACAGGGGGCTTCACTGAAGCTTTCTTT
CDR3: CASSPRTGGFTEAFF

D: TRBD1
V: TRBV10-1
J: TRBJ2-1
size: -
DNA: TGCGCCAGCAGTGAGATCGGACAGGGTAACGATGAGCAGTTCTTC
CDR3: CASSEIGQGNDEQFF

D: -
V: TRBV5-4
J: TRBJ2-7
size: -
DNA: TGTGCCAGCAGCCCTGGACTGGGTCTTCTCTACGAGCAGTACTTC
CDR3: CASSPGLGLLYEQYF